The rows below give T cell receptor beta chains drawn from one sample of a study of glioma-infiltrating T cells. Using its own MiXCR run on the multiplex PCR reads, TCRdb lists one record per CDR3 protein. The sample yields 100,000 to 150,000 distinct CDR3 sequences, about 25% seen once. Source material: glioma tissue, nonneoplastic brain tissue, or PBMCs (not recorded which). These receptors came from a human donor with low-grade glioma or glioblastoma, undergoing nonglioma brain surgery, or in good health (not recorded which). CDR3s include the opening cysteine and the closing phenylalanine or tryptophan. The order of the fields is J gene, D gene, clone size, V gene, CDR3 DNA, CDR3 protein. The D gene is left open where the match is weak. Size is stated for part of the rows, as once, few or many counts, or as a class when the clone is expanded.

TRBJ1-6,TRBD1,many,TRBV20-1,TGCAGTGCCTCCGGACAGGGTGGCAATAATTCACCCCTCCACTTT,CSASGQGGNNSPLHF
TRBJ1-5,NA,few,TRBV12-3/TRBV12-4,TGTGCCAGCAGTCCAGTTGGGGCTAGCAATCAGCCCCAGCATTTT,CASSPVGASNQPQHF
TRBJ2-1,NA,few,TRBV7-9,TGTGCCAGCAGCGTAGCAATAACAGGGACTACCTACAATGAGCAGTTCTTC,CASSVAITGTTYNEQFF
TRBJ2-1,TRBD1,NA,TRBV6-2/TRBV6-3,TGTGCCAGTAGGTCGACAGGGGTCAGCAATGAGCAGTTCTTC,CASRSTGVSNEQFF
TRBJ2-1,NA,once,TRBV6-2/TRBV6-3,TGTGCCACCGACGGGGCTAGCAGCTACAATGAGCAGTTCTTC,CATDGASSYNEQFF
TRBJ2-5,NA,NA,TRBV5-1,TGCGCCAGCAGCGCGGACGGGGGAAAGACCCAGTACTTC,CASSADGGKTQYF
TRBJ1-1,TRBD1,few,TRBV2,TGTGCCAGCTTGGGACAGGAGCTAAACACTGAAGCTTTCTTT,CASLGQELNTEAFF
TRBJ1-5,NA,many,TRBV6-1,TGTGCCAGCAGCCCCGGGGCAGGTAATCAGCCCCAGCATTTT,CASSPGAGNQPQHF
TRBJ1-2,NA,NA,TRBV3-1,TGTGCCAGCATCCGAGAGACAGGAGCTAACTATGGCTACACCTTC,CASIRETGANYGYTF
TRBJ2-5,NA,NA,TRBV28,TGTGCCAGCAGTTTCCCGACGGAAGAGATCCAGTACTTC,CASSFPTEEIQYF
TRBJ1-5,NA,many,TRBV7-9,TGTGCCAGCAGCAAGCTTAAGGGAGGTCAAGGCAATCAGCCCCAGCATTTT,CASSKLKGGQGNQPQHF
TRBJ2-5,NA,NA,TRBV24-1,TGTGCCACCAGTCGTTGGGACGGGGAAGAGACCCAGTACTTC,CATSRWDGEETQYF
TRBJ1-2,NA,NA,TRBV20-1,TGCAGTGCTAGAGGGAGGGAAACGGGGGACTATGGCTACACCTTC,CSARGRETGDYGYTF
TRBJ1-2,NA,few,TRBV18,TGTGCCAGCTCACCAAGCCGGGGTGGCTATGGCTACACCTTC,CASSPSRGGYGYTF
TRBJ2-1,NA,NA,TRBV12-3/TRBV12-4,TGTGCCAGCAGTCCCCCGATGCAGCGCGCTGGTGAGCAGTTCTTC,CASSPPMQRAGEQFF
TRBJ1-1,NA,many,TRBV6-1,TGTGCCACACAGAACAGGGCTTACACTGAAGCTTTCTTT,CATQNRAYTEAFF
TRBJ2-5,NA,many,TRBV7-7,TGTGCTAGCAGCGCGGGGGAGACCCAGTACTTC,CASSAGETQYF
TRBJ1-5,NA,many,TRBV6-1,TGTGCCAGCAGTTTGGGAGGGGCCCATCAGCCCCAGCATTTT,CASSLGGAHQPQHF
TRBJ2-1,NA,many,TRBV4-1,TGCGCCAGCAGCCGTCCAACTTCCTACAATGAGCAGTTCTTC,CASSRPTSYNEQFF
TRBJ1-5,NA,NA,TRBV10-3,TGTGCCATCAGAGGAGGGGGAACGAATCAGCCCCAGCATTTT,CAIRGGGTNQPQHF
TRBJ2-5,TRBD1,many,TRBV6-1,TGTGCCAGCAGACCCGGACAGGGCAGGGAGACCCAGTACTTC,CASRPGQGRETQYF
TRBJ2-3,NA,many,TRBV6-2/TRBV6-3,TGTGCCAGCAGTTACTTCTCCCGGCGGAAGGTGGGGCGAGGTACGCAGTATTTT,CASSYFSRRKVGRGTQYF
TRBJ2-3,TRBD2,few,TRBV7-2,TGTGCCAGCAGCCGCGCTAGCGGGGGGCACACAGATACGCAGTATTTT,CASSRASGGHTDTQYF
TRBJ2-1,NA,NA,TRBV20-1,TGCAGTACGAGACGGTTGAGCTCCTACAATGAGCAGTTCTTC,CSTRRLSSYNEQFF
TRBJ2-1,TRBD2,NA,TRBV12-5,TGTGCTAGTGCCCTAGCGGGGGGCCTTGATGAGCAGTTCTTC,CASALAGGLDEQFF
TRBJ2-1,TRBD2,NA,TRBV4-1,TGCGCCAGCAGCCAAGGTCACAGCGGGGTGTATGAGCAGTTCTTC,CASSQGHSGVYEQFF
TRBJ2-1,TRBD1,NA,TRBV5-5,TGTGCCAGCAGGATGGGACAGGAATACAATGAGCAGTTCTTC,CASRMGQEYNEQFF
TRBJ2-1,NA,NA,TRBV20-1,TGCAGTCCCGGACAATCCAATGAGCAGTTCTTC,CSPGQSNEQFF
TRBJ2-3,TRBD1,few,TRBV20-1,TGCAGTGCTAGCCCGGGACAGGGTACGACAGATACGCAGTATTTT,CSASPGQGTTDTQYF
TRBJ1-1,NA,once,TRBV7-2,TGTGCCAGCAGCCCGACGGGACGGATTAACACTGAAGATTTCTTT,CASSPTGRINTEDFF
TRBJ1-5,NA,many,TRBV6-1,TGTGCCAGCAGTCAACCACTGGGGGGGGGCGATCAGCCCCAGCATTTT,CASSQPLGGGDQPQHF
TRBJ2-1,NA,few,TRBV7-6,TGTGCCAGCAGCCCGGGTCAGCGGGATGAGCAGTTCTTC,CASSPGQRDEQFF
TRBJ1-5,NA,medium-sized,TRBV7-9,TGTGCCAGCAGCTTTGACAGCAATCAGCCCCAGCATTTT,CASSFDSNQPQHF
TRBJ2-2,NA,NA,TRBV14,TGTGCCAGCAGCCAAGATACCCCGCGCGGGGAGCTGTTTTTT,CASSQDTPRGELFF
TRBJ1-2,TRBD1,many,TRBV6-2/TRBV6-3,TGTGCCAGCGACAGGGGGCTGAACTATGGCTACACCTTC,CASDRGLNYGYTF
TRBJ1-2,TRBD1,few,TRBV7-3,TGTGCCAGCAGCCCTATAGGGACAGCCTTCAATGGCTACACCTTC,CASSPIGTAFNGYTF